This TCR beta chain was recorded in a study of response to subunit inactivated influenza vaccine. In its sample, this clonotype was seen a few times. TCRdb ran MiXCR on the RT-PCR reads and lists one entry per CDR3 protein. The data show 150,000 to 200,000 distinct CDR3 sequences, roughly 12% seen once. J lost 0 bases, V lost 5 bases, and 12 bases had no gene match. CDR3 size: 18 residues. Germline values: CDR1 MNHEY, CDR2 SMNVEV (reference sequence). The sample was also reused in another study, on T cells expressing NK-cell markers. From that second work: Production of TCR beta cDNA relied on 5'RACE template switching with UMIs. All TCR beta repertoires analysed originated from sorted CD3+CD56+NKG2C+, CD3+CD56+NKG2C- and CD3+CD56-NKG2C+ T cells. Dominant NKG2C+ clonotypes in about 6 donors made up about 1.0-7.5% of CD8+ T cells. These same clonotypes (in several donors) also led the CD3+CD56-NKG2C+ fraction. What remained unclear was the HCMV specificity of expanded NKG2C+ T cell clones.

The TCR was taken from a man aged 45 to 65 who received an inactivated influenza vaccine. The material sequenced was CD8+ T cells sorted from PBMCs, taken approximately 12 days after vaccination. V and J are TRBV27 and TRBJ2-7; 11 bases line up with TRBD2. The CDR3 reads CASSPQTSGSYPSYEQYF. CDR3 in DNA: TGTGCCAGCAGTCCCCAAACTAGCGGGAGTTACCCCTCCTACGAGCAGTACTTC.